This T cell receptor beta chain comes out of a study of T cell responses to AZD1222 COVID-19 vaccine. The study's findings and limits: Clonal diversity was possibly underestimated; the donors were predominantly white British and more often female. Spike-spanning, vaccine-associated CD4 TCRs were dominant at 160-218 and 743-854.

Concerning this clone: The antigen is unknown.

Sequencing used immunoSEQ multiplex PCR; TCRdb keeps in-frame clones, though not all of them. Here the sample spans tens of thousands of clones, roughly nine tenths being singletons. Some second doses came at about 4 weeks and others at about 12 weeks; these were pooled. There are 17 residues in the CDR3. V shed 5 bases and J 3 bases; nucleotides not matched to a gene: 8. From germline, CDR1 is LNHDA and CDR2 SQIVND (reference sequence). This chain links TRBV19 with TRBJ2-7, with TRBD2 identical over 15 bases. The TCR was taken from an adult who received the AZD1222 COVID-19 vaccine. The starting material was peripheral blood, obtained 28 days after the second AZD1222 dose. The CDR3 reads CASSQPGLAGGGYEQYF. The CDR3 coding sequence is TGTGCCAGTAGTCAGCCGGGACTAGCGGGAGGAGGCTACGAGCAGTACTTC.